Listed below are T cell receptor beta chains from one sample, sequenced in a study of blood T cells in healthy people across ages. TCRdb fed the 5' RACE reads into MiXCR, producing one record per CDR3 protein. The sample lists hundreds of thousands of distinct CDR3 sequences, more than 25% occurring once. The sequencing sample was made of blood. The origin of the receptors is an elderly woman in good health. Both conserved end residues are part of each CDR3. Fields, in order: D gene, V gene, J gene, clone size, CDR3 DNA, CDR3 protein. A D gene is named only where the DNA matches it firmly. Clone size is shown for a subset of rows, as once, few, many or a class of expanded clone.

>NA|TRBV27|TRBJ2-4|many
TGTGCCAGCAGTGAACAGGGTACGAGGAACATTCAGTACTTC
CASSEQGTRNIQYF
>TRBD1|TRBV9|TRBJ2-7|many
TGTGCCAGCAGCTTGGTCCAGGGGGCCGGAGGCGAGCAGTACTTC
CASSLVQGAGGEQYF
>TRBD1|TRBV6-2/TRBV6-3|TRBJ1-1|NA
TGTGCCAGCAGTTACTCGTGGAGGACAGGCACTGAAGCTTTCTTT
CASSYSWRTGTEAFF
>TRBD1|TRBV2|TRBJ1-1|NA
TGTGCCAGCAGGGAAACCGGACAGGGGGTGACTGAAGCTTTCTTT
CASRETGQGVTEAFF
>NA|TRBV6-2/TRBV6-3|TRBJ2-7|many
TGTGCCAGCAGTTCCCCACAGGACCCGTCCTCCTACGAGCAGTACTTC
CASSSPQDPSSYEQYF
>NA|TRBV18|TRBJ2-7|NA
TGTGCCAGCTCAGAGGTCAAGACAAACGAGCAGTACTTC
CASSEVKTNEQYF
>TRBD1|TRBV6-2/TRBV6-3|TRBJ1-5|many
TGTGCCAGCAGGCCCAACAGGGGATACAATCAGCCCCAGCATTTT
CASRPNRGYNQPQHF
>NA|TRBV12-3/TRBV12-4|TRBJ2-1|many
TGTGCCAGCAGTTTTGGTGGGGGGGCCTCCTACAATGAGCAGTTCTTC
CASSFGGGASYNEQFF
>TRBD1|TRBV15|TRBJ2-7|NA
TGTGCCACCAGCAGAGGGGCAGGGGGCTCCTACGAGCAGTACTTC
CATSRGAGGSYEQYF
>TRBD1|TRBV4-2|TRBJ2-3|few
TGTGCCAGCAGCCAAGGCGGGACAGGGGGCACAGATACGCAGTATTTT
CASSQGGTGGTDTQYF
>TRBD1|TRBV7-8|TRBJ2-7|NA
TGTGCCAGCAGCCGGACAGGGGGTAAGGTGGAGCAGTACTTC
CASSRTGGKVEQYF
>TRBD1|TRBV4-1|TRBJ2-3|many
TGCGCCAGCAGCCAAGAAGGGGGCAGGAGCACAGATACGCAGTATTTT
CASSQEGGRSTDTQYF
>NA|TRBV5-1|TRBJ1-4|few
TGCGCCAGCAGCCCGGCGGGAGGGGACGGTGAAAAACTGTTTTTT
CASSPAGGDGEKLFF
>NA|TRBV5-1|TRBJ1-1|NA
TGCGCCAGCAGGCGCAGGGAGGAAACTGAAGCTTTCTTT
CASRRREETEAFF
>TRBD2|TRBV5-6|TRBJ2-7|NA
TGTGCCAGCAGCTCGGCTCTAGCGGGAGGCGGGTACGAGCAGTACTTC
CASSSALAGGGYEQYF
>NA|TRBV2|TRBJ1-4|NA
TGTGCCAGTGCCCGGGTCGAAGCAGATGAAAAACTGTTTTTT
CASARVEADEKLFF
>TRBD2|TRBV7-2|TRBJ2-2|many
TGTGCCAGCAGCTTAGTAGCGGGGCCGAACACCGGGGAGCTGTTTTTT
CASSLVAGPNTGELFF
>TRBD2|TRBV20-1|TRBJ2-3|many
TGCAGTGCCAAGGCATGGACTAGCGGGGGCGCAGATACGCAGTATTTT
CSAKAWTSGGADTQYF
>TRBD1|TRBV7-2|TRBJ1-1|few
TGTGCCAGCAGCAGGGGACAGGGAAACGTCATGAACACTGAAGCTTTCTTT
CASSRGQGNVMNTEAFF
>NA|TRBV24-1|TRBJ1-3|NA
TGTGCCACCAGTGATGGCGGATTCTCTGGAAACACCATATATTTT
CATSDGGFSGNTIYF
>NA|TRBV20-1|TRBJ2-5|many
TGCAGTGCTAGAGCGGGCGGAATCCAAGAGACCCAGTACTTC
CSARAGGIQETQYF
>NA|TRBV7-2|TRBJ2-7|NA
TGTGCCAGCAGCTTAGAAGCCGACGGATCCTACGAGCAGTACTTC
CASSLEADGSYEQYF
>NA|TRBV6-4|TRBJ2-5|many
TGTGCCAGTGCCATGGCGGATGGAGAGACCCAGTACTTC
CASAMADGETQYF
>TRBD2|TRBV12-3/TRBV12-4|TRBJ2-3|NA
TGTGCCAGCAGCTACCCTCGACTAGCGGGGGTGTCTACAGATACGCAGTATTTT
CASSYPRLAGVSTDTQYF
>TRBD2|TRBV7-2|TRBJ2-1|NA
TGTGCCAGCAGCCTCAATATAATCTGGCGGGGAGGGGTTGAGCAGTTCTTC
CASSLNIIWRGGVEQFF
>NA|TRBV7-2|TRBJ1-1|NA
TGTGCCAGCAGCCCTAGACGCTCGAACACTGAAGCTTTCTTT
CASSPRRSNTEAFF
>NA|TRBV12-3/TRBV12-4|TRBJ2-4|NA
TGTGCCAGCAGTTCCTGGGATTTAAACATTCAGTACTTC
CASSSWDLNIQYF
>NA|TRBV5-1|TRBJ2-1|NA
TGCACCAGCAGCTTGGCCGTAACGGCGGGGTATGAGCAGTTCTTC
CTSSLAVTAGYEQFF
>NA|TRBV7-2|TRBJ2-2|NA
TGTGCCAGCAGCCGCCGACAGGCAACGGGCACCGGGGAGCTGTTTTTT
CASSRRQATGTGELFF
>NA|TRBV5-1|TRBJ1-1|NA
TGCACCAGCAGCTTGGCCGGGCAGTACAGCGCTGAAGCTTTCTTT
CTSSLAGQYSAEAFF
>TRBD1|TRBV28|TRBJ2-5|NA
TGTGCCAGCAGTTTAGGGGACAGGGGCTACAAGCAGTACTTC
CASSLGDRGYKQYF
>NA|TRBV7-2|TRBJ1-1|many
TGTGCCAGCAGCTTACAGGGACCGAACACTGAAGCTTTCTTT
CASSLQGPNTEAFF
>NA|TRBV12-3/TRBV12-4|TRBJ1-4|NA
TGTGCCAGCAGGGTTAGGGGAGCTAATGAAAAACTGTTTTTT
CASRVRGANEKLFF
>NA|TRBV5-5|TRBJ1-6|NA
TGTGCCAGCAGTCTCGGCCCCGGCAATTCACCCCTCCACTTT
CASSLGPGNSPLHF
>NA|TRBV12-3/TRBV12-4|TRBJ1-6|NA
TGTGCCAGCAGTTTACCAGGGCGCTCACCCCTCCACTTT
CASSLPGRSPLHF
>NA|TRBV5-1|TRBJ2-2|few
TGCGCCAGCAGCTTGGTTCTCCCGAACACCGGGGAGCTGTTTTTT
CASSLVLPNTGELFF
>NA|TRBV30|TRBJ2-5|few
TGTGCCTGGAGTGTAGGGCCTCCGGGAGAGACCCAGTACTTC
CAWSVGPPGETQYF
>NA|TRBV7-2|TRBJ1-5|many
TGTGCCAGCAGCGTATTTAGCAATCAGCCCCAGCATTTT
CASSVFSNQPQHF
>NA|TRBV11-2|TRBJ2-5|NA
TGTGCCAGCAGCTTAATAGTGGTCGGGGGAGAGACCCAGTACTTC
CASSLIVVGGETQYF
>NA|TRBV6-2/TRBV6-3|TRBJ1-1|NA
TGTGCCAGGCGTCCGGGGACCAACACTGAAGCTTTCTTT
CARRPGTNTEAFF
>NA|TRBV6-1|TRBJ1-6|few
TGTGCCAGCAGTGAAATACAGAGCTCCTATAATTCACCCCTCCACTTT
CASSEIQSSYNSPLHF
>NA|TRBV9|TRBJ2-7|few
TGTGCCAGCAGCGTATCCACTGCATCCTACGAGCAGTACTTC
CASSVSTASYEQYF
>NA|TRBV11-2|TRBJ1-6|NA
TGTGCCAGCAGCTTACGGGACGGAAGCTCCTATAATTCACCCCTCCACTTT
CASSLRDGSSYNSPLHF
>TRBD2|TRBV28|TRBJ2-3|NA
TGTGCCAGCAGCGTTAGCGGGGAGAATACGCAGTATTTT
CASSVSGENTQYF
>TRBD1|TRBV7-9|TRBJ1-6|NA
TGTGCCAGCAGCAGAGAAACCGGGACAGGGGAATCACCCCTCCACTTT
CASSRETGTGESPLHF
>NA|TRBV12-3/TRBV12-4|TRBJ2-3|NA
TGTGCCAGCAGTTTAGCTGGGTGGCAGTATTTT
CASSLAGWQYF
>TRBD1|TRBV28|TRBJ1-1|NA
TGTGCCAGCGGGACAGCCATGAACACTGAAGCTTTCTTT
CASGTAMNTEAFF
>TRBD1|TRBV7-2|TRBJ2-1|many
TGTGCCAGCAGCTTAGTACAGGGGTTATACAATGAGCAGTTCTTC
CASSLVQGLYNEQFF
>NA|TRBV12-2|TRBJ2-1|few
TGTGCAAGTCGCTTAGCGCTGGGCAACAATGAGCAGTTCTTC
CASRLALGNNEQFF
>NA|TRBV20-1|TRBJ2-3|many
TGCAGTGCTACAGGGGATTCGACAGATACGCAGTATTTT
CSATGDSTDTQYF
>TRBD1|TRBV4-3|TRBJ2-1|many
TGCGCCAGCAGCCAAACCTGGACAGGGGGTACGTACAATGAGCAGTTCTTC
CASSQTWTGGTYNEQFF
>TRBD2|TRBV20-1|TRBJ2-5|few
TGCAGTGCCGAGACGGGGTCCGGACTAGCGGGGAGAGAGACCCAGTACTTC
CSAETGSGLAGRETQYF
>NA|TRBV3-1|TRBJ1-2|NA
TGTGCCAGCAGCCAAGATTGCGGCCGAAGTAACTATGGCTACACCTTC
CASSQDCGRSNYGYTF
>TRBD1|TRBV5-1|TRBJ2-1|many
TGCGCCAGCAGCTGGGACAGGGTTGACAATGAGCAGTTCTTC
CASSWDRVDNEQFF
>NA|TRBV12-3/TRBV12-4|TRBJ2-1|many
TGTGCCAGCAGTTTCGGCGGGGCCCTCAATGAGCAGTTCTTC
CASSFGGALNEQFF